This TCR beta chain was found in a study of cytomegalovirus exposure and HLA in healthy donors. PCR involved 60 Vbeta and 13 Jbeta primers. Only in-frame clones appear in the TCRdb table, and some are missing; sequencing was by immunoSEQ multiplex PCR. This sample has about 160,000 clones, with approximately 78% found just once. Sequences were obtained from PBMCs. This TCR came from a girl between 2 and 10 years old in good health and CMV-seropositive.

Here the CDR3 DNA reads TGTGCCTGGAGTGCCGGGACAGGGGGCTTCGGTAATGAAAAACTGTTTTTT. Translation: CAWSAGTGGFGNEKLFF. The chain joins TRBV30 to TRBJ1-4, with 12 bases matching TRBD1. The J segment lost 4 bases and the V segment lost 1 base, leaving 7 bases of the junction unmatched. Germline V gene lookup returns CDR1 GTSNPN and CDR2 SVGIG (reference sequence). The CDR3 sequence is 17 residues long.